Only a few counts were recorded for the clone carrying this T cell receptor beta chain. Treatment of the sample: oral pan-JAK inhibitor, 5-10 mg twice daily. Following extraction, RNA underwent reverse transcription to cDNA, which served as the sequencing template. Profiled with immunoSEQ multiplex PCR; TCRdb holds only in-frame clones, not every one. This table holds about 110,000 clones, roughly three fifths found once. This record belongs to a study of CD8+ T cells in alopecia areata. This CDR3 has 9 amino acids. CDR1 and CDR2 (germline): DFQATT, SNEGSKA (reference sequence). The chain combines TRBV20-1 with TRBJ1-2, with 7 bases fitting TRBD1. The TCR was taken from a human donor with alopecia areata. Sequencing used CD4+ T cells sorted from blood, obtained at week 24, from a patient treated with tofacitinib. This CDR3 reads CRQGDGYTF. The CDR3 coding sequence is TGCAGGCAGGGGGATGGCTACACCTTC.